This entry lists 23 T cell receptor beta chains sequenced from one sample in a study of control samples from healthy donors and cancer patients. TCRdb keeps only in-frame clones here, not all; method: immunoSEQ multiplex PCR. The sample consists of under 200,000 clones, under 96% of them appearing once. The material sequenced was blood. Source of these receptors: a young woman in good health.

V gene TRBV5-6 combines with J gene TRBJ1-2, with D possibly being TRBD1 (5 bases). The V end lost 1 base, the J end lost 8 bases, and 12 bases lay between the germline ends. CDR1 and CDR2 from the germline V gene are SGHDT and YYEEEE. The CDR3 sequence is 13 residues long. The CDR3, as DNA: TGTGCCAGCAGCTTGTTGGCAGGGCGGGGCTACACCTTC. Amino acid sequence: CASSLLAGRGYTF.

The CDR3 nucleotides are TGTGCCTGGAGTGCGGACAGGCTCCACGAGCAGTACTTC. Amino acids: CAWSADRLHEQYF. The chain has TRBV30 and TRBJ2-7; 7 positions match TRBD1. Germline V gene lookup returns CDR1 GTSNPN and CDR2 SVGIG (reference sequence). The CDR3 covers 13 residues. V dropped 1 base and J dropped 5; count of bases not matched to a gene: 5.

This clone has more than one count but fewer than ten. CDR3 residues: CASSQVQRGTEAFF. CDR3 coding DNA: TGCGCCAGCAGCCAAGTCCAGAGGGGTACTGAAGCTTTCTTT. V is TRBV4-1 and J is TRBJ1-1; D possibly corresponds to TRBD1 (5 bases). The germline gives CDR1 MGHRA, CDR2 YSYEKL. The CDR3 sequence is 14 residues long. V gave up 1 base and J gave up 5 bases, with 11 bases separating them.

This chain uses TRBV5-1 with TRBJ1-2; D gene unclear. This CDR3 spans 14 amino acids. V lost 4 bases to trimming and J lost 6 bases, with 16 bases between them. The germline gives CDR1 SGHRS, CDR2 YFSETQ. CDR3 sequence: CASSPSGRADGYTF. The CDR3 DNA is TGCGCCAGCAGCCCAAGTGGGAGGGCGGATGGCTACACCTTC.

The chain joins TRBV2 to TRBJ2-7; D unclear. CDR1 is SNHLY and CDR2 is FYNNEI in the germline V gene. The V gene lost 6 bases and the J gene lost 4 bases, with 10 bases spanning the gap. This CDR3 has 12 amino acids. CDR3 amino acids: CASSAQRYEQYF. The CDR3 DNA reads as TGTGCCAGCAGCGCACAAAGATACGAGCAGTACTTC.

The CDR3 loop is CATSDRTPTPYNEQFF. The CDR3 DNA is TGTGCCACCAGTGACCGGACACCTACCCCTTACAATGAGCAGTTCTTC. The rearrangement uses TRBV24-1 and TRBJ2-1; maybe TRBD1 (5 bases). Trimming removed 4 bases at V and 4 bases at J, with 16 bases between. Germline V lookup: CDR1 KGHDR, CDR2 SFDVKD. The CDR3 extends over 16 amino acids.

The chain combines TRBV19 with TRBJ1-4; the D gene is possibly TRBD1 (6 bases). There are 17 residues in the CDR3. The V end was cut by 5 bases, the J end by 0 bases, with 16 bases between. CDR1 and CDR2 from the germline V gene are LNHDA and SQIVND (reference sequence). The CDR3 is CASSPWTASTTNEKLFF. The CDR3 nucleotides read TGTGCCAGTAGTCCCTGGACAGCGAGCACAACTAATGAAAAACTGTTTTTT.

The V and J genes are TRBV7-9 and TRBJ2-1; D gene uncertain. CDR3 length: 14 residues. Per the germline V gene, CDR1 is SEHNR and CDR2 is FQNEAQ (reference sequence). V lost 4 bases and J 6 bases, leaving 13 bases between the germline ends. The DNA of the CDR3 is TGTGCCAGCAGCTCCGACTCCCGGAGCAATGAGCAGTTCTTC. It specifies CASSSDSRSNEQFF.

This clone was detected only once. The chain has TRBV6-5 and TRBJ2-1; 10 positions match TRBD1. The germline V gene has CDR1 MNHEY and CDR2 SVGAGI. With V trimmed by 4 bases and J by 6 bases, 6 bases remained unmatched. This CDR3 region has 15 residues. CDR3 region: CASSLGQGIVNEQFF. The CDR3 coding sequence is TGTGCCAGCAGTTTGGGACAGGGGATAGTCAATGAGCAGTTCTTC.

The chain joins TRBV27 to TRBJ2-2; 8 bases agree with TRBD1. This CDR3 has 19 amino acids. Unmatched junction bases numbered 17, after V lost 4 bases and J lost 4 bases. The germline V gene encodes CDR1 MNHEY and CDR2 SMNVEV (reference sequence). The CDR3 sequence is CASSSNPRTGRKTTGELFF. CDR3 in DNA: TGTGCCAGCAGTTCCAACCCCCGGACAGGGCGGAAGACCACCGGGGAGCTGTTTTTT.

The chain has TRBV3-1 (or the pseudogene TRBV3-2) and TRBJ2-7; perhaps D is TRBD1 or TRBD2 (5 bases each). This CDR3 is built from 12 residues. Trimming took off 3 bases at V and 3 bases at J, with 6 bases between the two ends. CDR1 and CDR2 (germline): LGHDT, YNNKEL (reference sequence). This CDR3 reads CASSQRGYEQYF. CDR3 DNA sequence: TGTGCCAGCAGCCAGAGGGGCTACGAGCAGTACTTC.

This rearrangement joins TRBV19 to TRBJ1-5, with 10 bases matching TRBD1. The length of the CDR3 is 17 residues. The ends lost 3 bases at V and 0 bases at J; junction bases unmatched: 5. Germline V gene data show CDR1 as LNHDA and CDR2 as SQIVND (reference sequence). In DNA, the CDR3 is TGTGCCAGTAGTATGGGGACAGGGGACTATAGCAATCAGCCCCAGCATTTT. Translating it yields CASSMGTGDYSNQPQHF.

The chain has TRBV4-2 and TRBJ1-2; possible D gene TRBD1, 6 bases. Trimming took 3 bases from V and 8 from J, leaving 13 bases between them. The CDR3 spans 13 residues. Germline CDR1 and CDR2: LGHNA and YNFKEQ. The CDR3 loop reads CASSQFRDTGYTF. DNA of the CDR3: TGTGCCAGCAGCCAGTTCAGGGACACCGGCTACACCTTC.

The chain couples TRBV28 to TRBJ2-1; TRBD2 might be the D (7 bases). The V and J ends lost 3 bases and 6 bases respectively, with 18 bases between them. The germline V gene encodes CDR1 MDHEN and CDR2 SYDVKM. This CDR3 is built from 16 residues. CDR3 protein: CASSLMSGGHGNEQFF. The CDR3 bases are TGTGCCAGCAGTTTGATGTCGGGGGGCCATGGCAATGAGCAGTTCTTC.

The genes are TRBV5-4 and TRBJ2-3; no definite D call. Germline loops: CDR1 SGHNT, CDR2 YYREEE (reference sequence). The CDR3 totals 15 residues. Trimming shortened V by 0 bases and J by 1 base, and 9 bases separated the two germline ends. Written as DNA, the CDR3 is TGTGCCAGCAGCTTGGATAGTTTTGGCACAGATACGCAGTATTTT. As protein: CASSLDSFGTDTQYF.

The chain links TRBV19 to TRBJ1-1, with TRBD1 as a possible D gene (5 bases). Trimming removed 3 bases at V and 0 bases at J, with 11 bases between. The germline V gene encodes CDR1 LNHDA and CDR2 SQIVND (reference sequence). CDR3 length: 15 amino acids. The CDR3, as DNA: TGTGCCAGTAGTATCGGGACGGCCGTGAACACTGAAGCTTTCTTT. This sequence encodes CASSIGTAVNTEAFF.

The V and J genes are TRBV5-1 and TRBJ2-3; maybe TRBD2 (6 bases). The germline gives CDR1 SGHRS, CDR2 YFSETQ. This CDR3 is 13 amino acids long. V was trimmed by 4 bases and J by 4 bases, leaving 10 bases between them. CDR3 loop: CASSGTAPDTQYF. The CDR3 nucleotides are TGCGCCAGCAGCGGGACTGCCCCAGATACGCAGTATTTT.

The count of this clone is one. V usage is TRBV18 and J usage is TRBJ2-5; unclear D gene. The CDR3 has 12 residues. V was clipped by 1 base and J by 4 bases, with 4 bases between them. Germline CDR1 reads KGHSH; CDR2 reads LQKENI. CDR3 sequence: CASSPRRETQYF. The DNA of the CDR3 is TGTGCCAGCTCACCACGTAGAGAGACCCAGTACTTC.

The chain is built from TRBV6-5 and TRBJ1-6; D is unresolved. V shed 0 bases and J shed 7 bases, with 10 bases lying between them. CDR3 size: 15 residues. CDR1 and CDR2 from the germline V gene are MNHEY and SVGAGI. Here the CDR3 DNA reads TGTGCCAGCAGTTACTCGTGGGTCGGGAATTCACCCCTCCACTTT. Protein sequence: CASSYSWVGNSPLHF.

J is TRBJ2-1 and V is TRBV27; the D is unclear. There are 17 residues in the CDR3. Trimming stripped 1 base from V and 0 bases from J, with 13 bases between. CDR1 and CDR2 (germline): MNHEY, SMNVEV (reference sequence). The CDR3 sequence is CASSLFEGLGSYNEQFF. The CDR3 bases are TGTGCCAGCAGTTTATTTGAAGGCCTCGGCTCCTACAATGAGCAGTTCTTC.

This chain uses TRBV23-1 with TRBJ2-7; 13 bases are a match to TRBD2. TRBV23-1 is treated as an ORF (open reading frame) with a function not yet certain. Germline trimming cut 2 bases from V and 2 bases from J; bases unmatched to any gene: 21. CDR3 size: 22 residues. CDR3 nucleotide sequence: TGCGCCAGCAGTCAAGGAACGGGCTTTAGGACTAGCGGGAGCCGGGTCCCCTACGAGCAGTACTTC. Translated, it gives CASSQGTGFRTSGSRVPYEQYF.

The chain is built from TRBV6-4 and TRBJ2-2; TRBD2 matches at 14 bases. This CDR3 has 15 amino acids. After removal of 6 bases from V and 6 bases from J, the junction contained 3 bases not matched to a gene. Germline V CDR1 and CDR2: MRHNA, SNTAGT. The CDR3 DNA follows: TGTGCCAGCAGAAGACTAGCGGGGGGGCCCGGGGAGCTGTTTTTT. Protein sequence: CASRRLAGGPGELFF.

The chain carries TRBV4-1 and TRBJ2-5; D gene unclear. Trimming removed 4 bases from V and 5 bases from J, with 11 bases in between. Germline assignment: CDR1 MGHRA and CDR2 YSYEKL. The CDR3 is made up of 13 amino acids. The CDR3 nucleotides read TGCGCCAGCAGCCGGATGTCTCGGGAGACCCAGTACTTC. Translated: CASSRMSRETQYF.